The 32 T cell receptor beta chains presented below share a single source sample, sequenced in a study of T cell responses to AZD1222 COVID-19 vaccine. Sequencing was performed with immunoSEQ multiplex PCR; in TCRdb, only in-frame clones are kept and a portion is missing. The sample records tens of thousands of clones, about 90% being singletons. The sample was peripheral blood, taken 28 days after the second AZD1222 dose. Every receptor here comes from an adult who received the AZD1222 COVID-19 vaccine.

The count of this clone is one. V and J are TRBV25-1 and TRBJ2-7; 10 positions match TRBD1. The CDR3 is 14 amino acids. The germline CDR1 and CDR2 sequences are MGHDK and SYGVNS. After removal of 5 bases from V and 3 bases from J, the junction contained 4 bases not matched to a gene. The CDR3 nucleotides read TGTGCCAGCAGTAAGGGACAGGGGCTCTACGAGCAGTACTTC. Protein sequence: CASSKGQGLYEQYF.

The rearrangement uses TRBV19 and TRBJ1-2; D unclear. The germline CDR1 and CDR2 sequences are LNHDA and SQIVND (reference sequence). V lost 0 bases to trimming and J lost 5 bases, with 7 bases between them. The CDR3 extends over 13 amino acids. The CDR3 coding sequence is TGTGCCAGTAGTATAGAAGGCGGATATGGCTACACCTTC. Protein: CASSIEGGYGYTF.

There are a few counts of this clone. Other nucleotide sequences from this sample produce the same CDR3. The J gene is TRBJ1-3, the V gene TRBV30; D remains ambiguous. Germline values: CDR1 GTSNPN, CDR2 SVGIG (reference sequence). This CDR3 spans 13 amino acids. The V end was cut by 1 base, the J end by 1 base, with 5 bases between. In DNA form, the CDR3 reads TGTGCCTGGAGTGGCGGATCTGGAAACACCATATATTTT. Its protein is CAWSGGSGNTIYF.

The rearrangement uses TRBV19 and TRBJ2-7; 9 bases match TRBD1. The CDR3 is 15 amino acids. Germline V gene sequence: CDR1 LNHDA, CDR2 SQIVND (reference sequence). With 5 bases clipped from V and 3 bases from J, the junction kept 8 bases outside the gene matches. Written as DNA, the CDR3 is TGTGCCAGTAGTCCCGGGACAGGGTACAGCTACGAGCAGTACTTC. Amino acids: CASSPGTGYSYEQYF.

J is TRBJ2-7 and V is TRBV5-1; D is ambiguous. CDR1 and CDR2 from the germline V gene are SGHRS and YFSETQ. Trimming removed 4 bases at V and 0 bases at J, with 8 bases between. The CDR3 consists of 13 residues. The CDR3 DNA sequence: TGCGCCAGCAGCGAGGAAGACTCCTACGAGCAGTACTTC. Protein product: CASSEEDSYEQYF.

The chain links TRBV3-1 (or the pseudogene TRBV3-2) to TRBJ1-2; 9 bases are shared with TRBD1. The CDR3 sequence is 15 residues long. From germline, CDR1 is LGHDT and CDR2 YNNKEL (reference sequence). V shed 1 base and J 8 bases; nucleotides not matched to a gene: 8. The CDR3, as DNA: TGTGCCAGCAGCCAAGCCCCAGGGACAGGGAGAGGCTACACCTTC. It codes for CASSQAPGTGRGYTF.

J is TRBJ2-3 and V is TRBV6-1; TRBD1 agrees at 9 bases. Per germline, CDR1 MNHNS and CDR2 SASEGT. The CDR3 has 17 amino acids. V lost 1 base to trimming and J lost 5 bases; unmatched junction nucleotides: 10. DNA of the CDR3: TGTGCCAGCAGTGAAGGTCCATCGGGGGGACAGGGAGATACGCAGTATTTT. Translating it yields CASSEGPSGGQGDTQYF.

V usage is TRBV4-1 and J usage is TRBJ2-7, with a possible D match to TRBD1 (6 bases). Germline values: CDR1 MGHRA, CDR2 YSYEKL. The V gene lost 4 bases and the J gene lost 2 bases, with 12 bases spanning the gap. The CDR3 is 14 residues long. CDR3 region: CASSPRDTTYEQYF. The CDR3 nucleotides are TGCGCCAGCAGCCCTCGGGACACGACCTACGAGCAGTACTTC.

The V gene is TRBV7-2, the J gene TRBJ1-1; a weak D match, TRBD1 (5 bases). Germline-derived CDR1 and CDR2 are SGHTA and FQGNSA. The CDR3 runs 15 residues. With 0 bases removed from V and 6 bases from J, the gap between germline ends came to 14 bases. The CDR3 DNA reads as TGTGCCAGCAGCTTAGCGGGACGAGTTTACGCTGAAGCTTTCTTT. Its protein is CASSLAGRVYAEAFF. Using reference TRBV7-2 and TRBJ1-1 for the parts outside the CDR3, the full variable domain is GAGVSQSPSNKVTEKGKDVELRCDPISGHTALYWYRQSLGQGLEFLIYFQGNSAPDKSGLPSDRFSAERTGGSVSTLTIQRTQQEDSAVYLCASSLAGRVYAEAFFGQGTRLTVV.

CDR3 sequence (DNA): TGTGCCAGCAGGACTAGCGGGTTGACAGATACGCAGTATTTT. This sequence encodes CASRTSGLTDTQYF. The rearrangement uses TRBV7-2 and TRBJ2-3; 10 bases are a match to TRBD2. The CDR3 contains 14 residues. The germline V gene encodes CDR1 SGHTA and CDR2 FQGNSA. V trimming: 6 bases; J trimming: 3 bases; junction bases outside the gene matches: 3.

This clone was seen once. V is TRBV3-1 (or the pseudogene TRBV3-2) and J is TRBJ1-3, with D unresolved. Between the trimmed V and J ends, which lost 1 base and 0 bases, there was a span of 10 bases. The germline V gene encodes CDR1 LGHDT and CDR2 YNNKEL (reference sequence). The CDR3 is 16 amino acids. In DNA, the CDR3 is TGTGCCAGCAGCCAAGTGAGGGTCCACTCTGGAAACACCATATATTTT. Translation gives CASSQVRVHSGNTIYF.

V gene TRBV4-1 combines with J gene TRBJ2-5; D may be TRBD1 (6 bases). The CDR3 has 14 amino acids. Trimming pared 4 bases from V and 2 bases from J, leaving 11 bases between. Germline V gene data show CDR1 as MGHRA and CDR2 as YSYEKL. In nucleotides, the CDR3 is TGCGCCAGCAGCCTGCAGGGGAAGCAAGAGACCCAGTACTTC. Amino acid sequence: CASSLQGKQETQYF.

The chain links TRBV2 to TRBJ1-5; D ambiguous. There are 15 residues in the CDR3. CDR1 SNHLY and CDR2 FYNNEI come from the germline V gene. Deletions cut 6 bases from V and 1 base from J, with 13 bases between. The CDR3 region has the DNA TGTGCCAGCAGGCTATTTATAGGGAGCAATCAGCCCCAGCATTTT. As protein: CASRLFIGSNQPQHF.

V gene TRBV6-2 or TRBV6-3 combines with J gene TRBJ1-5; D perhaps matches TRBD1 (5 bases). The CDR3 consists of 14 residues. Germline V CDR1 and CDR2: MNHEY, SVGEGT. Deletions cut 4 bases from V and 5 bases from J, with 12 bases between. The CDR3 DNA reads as TGTGCCAGCAGTTGGGGACTCAAAGATCAGCCCCAGCATTTT. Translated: CASSWGLKDQPQHF.

This CDR3 is CAWSRPARGGTDTQYF. DNA of the CDR3: TGTGCCTGGAGTCGCCCCGCGCGGGGGGGCACAGATACGCAGTATTTT. This chain uses TRBV30 with TRBJ2-3; the match to TRBD2 covers 8 bases. CDR1 GTSNPN and CDR2 SVGIG come from the germline V gene (reference sequence). With V trimmed by 2 bases and J by 1 base, 8 bases remained unmatched. This CDR3 has 16 residues.

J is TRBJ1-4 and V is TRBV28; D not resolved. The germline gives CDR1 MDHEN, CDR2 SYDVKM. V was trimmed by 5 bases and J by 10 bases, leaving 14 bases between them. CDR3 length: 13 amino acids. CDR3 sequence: CASSATNSGKLFF. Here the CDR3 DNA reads TGTGCCAGCAGTGCCACCAACAGCGGAAAACTGTTTTTT.

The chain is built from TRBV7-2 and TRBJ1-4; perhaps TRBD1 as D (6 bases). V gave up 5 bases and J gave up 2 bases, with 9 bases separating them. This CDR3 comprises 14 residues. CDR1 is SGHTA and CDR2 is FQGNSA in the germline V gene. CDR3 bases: TGTGCCAGCAGCCCGGGGGGCACTAATGAAAAACTGTTTTTT. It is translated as CASSPGGTNEKLFF.

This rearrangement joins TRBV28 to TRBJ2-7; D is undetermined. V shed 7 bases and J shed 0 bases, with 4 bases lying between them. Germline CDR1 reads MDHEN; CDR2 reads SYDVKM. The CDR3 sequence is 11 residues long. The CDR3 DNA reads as TGTGCCAGCAAAAACTCCTACGAGCAGTACTTC. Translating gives CASKNSYEQYF.

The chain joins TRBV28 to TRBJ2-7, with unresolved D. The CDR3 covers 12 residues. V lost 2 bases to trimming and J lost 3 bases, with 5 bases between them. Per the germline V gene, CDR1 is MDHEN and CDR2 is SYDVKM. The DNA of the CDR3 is TGTGCCAGCAGTTTAAACCGCTACGAGCAGTACTTC. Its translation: CASSLNRYEQYF.

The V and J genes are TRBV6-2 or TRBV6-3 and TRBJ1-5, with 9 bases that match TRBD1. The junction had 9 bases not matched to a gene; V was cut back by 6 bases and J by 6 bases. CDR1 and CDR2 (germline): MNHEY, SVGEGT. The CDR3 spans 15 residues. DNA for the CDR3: TGTGCCAGCAGCACAGGGGGCATAGGACGTCAGCCCCAGCATTTT. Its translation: CASSTGGIGRQPQHF.

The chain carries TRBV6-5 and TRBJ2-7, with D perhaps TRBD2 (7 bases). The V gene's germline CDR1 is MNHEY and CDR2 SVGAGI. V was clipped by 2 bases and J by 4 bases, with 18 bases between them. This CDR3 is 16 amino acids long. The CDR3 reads CASSYAFRGARYEQYF. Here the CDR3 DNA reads TGTGCCAGCAGTTACGCTTTTCGGGGGGCGCGGTACGAGCAGTACTTC.

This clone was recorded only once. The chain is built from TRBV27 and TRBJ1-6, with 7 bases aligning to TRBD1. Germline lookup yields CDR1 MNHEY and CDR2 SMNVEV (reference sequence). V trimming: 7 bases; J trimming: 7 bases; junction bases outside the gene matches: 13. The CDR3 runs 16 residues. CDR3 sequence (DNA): TGTGCCAGCACTCCAAGAGGGGGCAGAACCAATTCACCCCTCCACTTT. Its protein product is CASTPRGGRTNSPLHF.

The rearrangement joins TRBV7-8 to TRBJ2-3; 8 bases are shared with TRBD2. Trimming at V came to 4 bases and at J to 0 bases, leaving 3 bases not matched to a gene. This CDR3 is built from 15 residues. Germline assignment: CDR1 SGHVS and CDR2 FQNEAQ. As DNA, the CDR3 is TGTGCCAGCAGCTCGGGGGGGCCCAGCACAGATACGCAGTATTTT. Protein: CASSSGGPSTDTQYF.

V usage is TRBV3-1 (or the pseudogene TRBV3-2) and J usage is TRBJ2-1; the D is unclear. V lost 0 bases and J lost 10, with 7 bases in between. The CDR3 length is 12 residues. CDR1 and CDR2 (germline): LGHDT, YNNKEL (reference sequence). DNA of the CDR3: TGTGCCAGCAGCCAAGATCTTCGCGAGCAGTTCTTC. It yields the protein CASSQDLREQFF.

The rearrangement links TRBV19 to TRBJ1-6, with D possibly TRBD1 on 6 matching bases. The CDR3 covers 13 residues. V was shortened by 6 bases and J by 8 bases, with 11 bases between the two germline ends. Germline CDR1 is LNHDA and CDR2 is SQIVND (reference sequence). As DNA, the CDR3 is TGTGCCAGTAGCCTTAGGGGGGATTCACCCCTCCACTTT. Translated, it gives CASSLRGDSPLHF.

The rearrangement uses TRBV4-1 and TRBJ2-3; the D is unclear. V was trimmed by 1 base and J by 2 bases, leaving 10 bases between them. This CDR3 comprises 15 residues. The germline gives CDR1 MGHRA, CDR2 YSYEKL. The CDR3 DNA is TGCGCCAGCAGCCAAGCCGCCTACAACACAGATACGCAGTATTTT. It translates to CASSQAAYNTDTQYF.

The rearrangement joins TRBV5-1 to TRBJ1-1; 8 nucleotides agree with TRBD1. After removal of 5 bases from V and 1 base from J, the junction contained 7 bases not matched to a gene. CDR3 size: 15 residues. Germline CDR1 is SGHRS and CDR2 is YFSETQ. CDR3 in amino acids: CASSWAGGGNTEAFF. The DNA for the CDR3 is TGCGCCAGCAGTTGGGCAGGGGGCGGGAACACTGAAGCTTTCTTT.

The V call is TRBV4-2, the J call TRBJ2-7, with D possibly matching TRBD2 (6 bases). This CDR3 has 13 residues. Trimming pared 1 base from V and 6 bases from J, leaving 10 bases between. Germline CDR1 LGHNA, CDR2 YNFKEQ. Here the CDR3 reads CASSQGGEGEQYF. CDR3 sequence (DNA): TGTGCCAGCAGCCAAGGCGGGGAAGGCGAGCAGTACTTC.

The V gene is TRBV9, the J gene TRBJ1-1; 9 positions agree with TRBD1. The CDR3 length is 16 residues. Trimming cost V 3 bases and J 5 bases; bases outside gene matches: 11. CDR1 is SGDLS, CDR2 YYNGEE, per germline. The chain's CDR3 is CASSGGGQGSITEAFF. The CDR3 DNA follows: TGTGCCAGCAGCGGAGGCGGACAGGGGAGCATAACTGAAGCTTTCTTT.

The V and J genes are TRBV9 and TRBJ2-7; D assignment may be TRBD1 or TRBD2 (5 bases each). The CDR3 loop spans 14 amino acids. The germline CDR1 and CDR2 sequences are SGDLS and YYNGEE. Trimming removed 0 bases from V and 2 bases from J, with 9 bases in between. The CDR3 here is CASSVGGSPYEQYF. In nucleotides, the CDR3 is TGTGCCAGCAGCGTAGGGGGGAGCCCCTACGAGCAGTACTTC.

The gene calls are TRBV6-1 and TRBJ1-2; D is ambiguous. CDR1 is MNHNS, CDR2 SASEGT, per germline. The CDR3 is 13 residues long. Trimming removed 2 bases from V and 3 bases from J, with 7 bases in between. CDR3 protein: CASSENGYYGYTF. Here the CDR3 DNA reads TGTGCCAGCAGTGAAAACGGATACTATGGCTACACCTTC.

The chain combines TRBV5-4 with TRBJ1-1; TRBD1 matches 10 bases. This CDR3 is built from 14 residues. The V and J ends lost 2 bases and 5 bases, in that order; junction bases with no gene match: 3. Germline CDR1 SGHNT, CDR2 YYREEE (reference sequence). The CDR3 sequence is CASSFGTGVTEAFF. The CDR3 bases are TGTGCCAGCAGCTTCGGGACAGGGGTAACTGAAGCTTTCTTT.